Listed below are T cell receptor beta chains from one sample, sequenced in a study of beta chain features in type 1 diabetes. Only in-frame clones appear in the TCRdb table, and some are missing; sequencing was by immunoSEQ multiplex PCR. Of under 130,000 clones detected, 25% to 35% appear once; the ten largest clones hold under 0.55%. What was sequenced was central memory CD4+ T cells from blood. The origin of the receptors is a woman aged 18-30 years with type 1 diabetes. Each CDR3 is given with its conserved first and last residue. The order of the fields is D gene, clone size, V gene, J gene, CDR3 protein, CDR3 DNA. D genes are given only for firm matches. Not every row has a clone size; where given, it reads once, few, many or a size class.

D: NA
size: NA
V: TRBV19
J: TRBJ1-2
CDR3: CASRSPGGNYGYTF
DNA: TGTGCCAGTAGATCGCCGGGGGGTAACTATGGCTACACCTTC

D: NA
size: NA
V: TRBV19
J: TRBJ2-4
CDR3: CARLRGARNIQYF
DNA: TGTGCCAGACTCAGGGGTGCTCGGAACATTCAGTACTTC

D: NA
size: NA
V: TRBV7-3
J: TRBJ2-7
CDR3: CASSESGQAYYEQYF
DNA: TGTGCCAGCAGCGAAAGTGGGCAGGCCTACTACGAGCAGTACTTC

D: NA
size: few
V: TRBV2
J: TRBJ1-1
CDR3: CASSDTMPTEAFF
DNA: TGTGCCAGCAGTGATACAATGCCCACTGAAGCTTTCTTT

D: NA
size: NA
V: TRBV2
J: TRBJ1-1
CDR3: CASSAGFGTEAFF
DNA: TGTGCCAGCAGCGCAGGGTTCGGGACTGAAGCTTTCTTT

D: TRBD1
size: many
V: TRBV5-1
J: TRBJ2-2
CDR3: CASSLNTGAGELFF
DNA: TGCGCCAGCAGCCTAAACACAGGGGCCGGGGAGCTGTTTTTT

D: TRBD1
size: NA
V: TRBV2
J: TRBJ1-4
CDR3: CASSGRPGQGLNEKLFF
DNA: TGTGCCAGCAGTGGGAGACCGGGACAGGGACTTAATGAAAAACTGTTTTTT

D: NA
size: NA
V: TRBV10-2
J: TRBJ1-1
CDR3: CASSARGGETEAFF
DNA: TGCGCCAGCAGTGCGAGGGGCGGGGAGACTGAAGCTTTCTTT

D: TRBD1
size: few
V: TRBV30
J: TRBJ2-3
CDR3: CAWTRQGATDTQYF
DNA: TGTGCCTGGACCCGACAGGGGGCGACAGATACGCAGTATTTT

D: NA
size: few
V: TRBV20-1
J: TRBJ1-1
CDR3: CTQRRGTEAFF
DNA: TGCACCCAACGAAGGGGCACTGAAGCTTTCTTT

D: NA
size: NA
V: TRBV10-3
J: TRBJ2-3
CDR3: CAISVRADTQYF
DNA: TGTGCCATCAGTGTCCGGGCAGATACGCAGTATTTT

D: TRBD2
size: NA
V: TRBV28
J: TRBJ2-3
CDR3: CASSLGGPGTDTQYF
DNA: TGTGCCAGCAGTTTGGGAGGGCCAGGCACAGATACGCAGTATTTT

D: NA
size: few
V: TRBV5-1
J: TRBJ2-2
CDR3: CASSEGVRGYPGELFF
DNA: TGCGCCAGCAGCGAAGGGGTCCGCGGTTATCCCGGGGAGCTGTTTTTT

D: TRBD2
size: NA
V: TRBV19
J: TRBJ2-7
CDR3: CASSMGDGRAYEQYF
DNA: TGTGCCAGTAGTATGGGGGACGGGAGGGCCTACGAGCAGTACTTC

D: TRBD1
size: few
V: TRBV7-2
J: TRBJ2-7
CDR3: CASSFSGQGSSYEQYF
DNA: TGTGCCAGCAGCTTTTCCGGACAGGGGAGCTCCTACGAGCAGTACTTC

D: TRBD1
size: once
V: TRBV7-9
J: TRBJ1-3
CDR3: CASSLGQGSGNTIYF
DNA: TGTGCCAGCAGCCTAGGACAGGGCTCTGGAAACACCATATATTTT

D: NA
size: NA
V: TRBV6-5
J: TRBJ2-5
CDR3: CASSYGAGKGETQYF
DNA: TGTGCCAGCAGTTATGGGGCAGGTAAAGGAGAGACCCAGTACTTC

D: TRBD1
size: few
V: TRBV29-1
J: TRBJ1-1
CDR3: CSVTGGGTEAFF
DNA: TGCAGCGTCACAGGGGGCGGGACTGAAGCTTTCTTT

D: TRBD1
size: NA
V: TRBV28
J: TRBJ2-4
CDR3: CASSQAGQGTAKNIQYF
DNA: TGTGCCAGCAGTCAAGCCGGACAGGGTACTGCCAAAAACATTCAGTACTTC

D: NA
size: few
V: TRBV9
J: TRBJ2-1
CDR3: CASSPRLRRTHNEQFF
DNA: TGTGCCAGCAGCCCTCGATTGAGGCGGACACACAATGAGCAGTTCTTC

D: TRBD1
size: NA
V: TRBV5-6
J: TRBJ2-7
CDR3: CASSLYDRAGYEQYF
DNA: TGTGCCAGCAGCTTGTACGACAGGGCGGGCTACGAGCAGTACTTC

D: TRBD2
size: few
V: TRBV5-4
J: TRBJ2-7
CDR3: CASSKGLAGPVSYEQYF
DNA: TGTGCCAGCAGCAAGGGACTAGCGGGCCCCGTCTCCTACGAGCAGTACTTC

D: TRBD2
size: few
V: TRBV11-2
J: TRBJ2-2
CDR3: CASSQDGLARTGELFF
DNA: TGTGCCAGCAGTCAGGACGGACTAGCGAGGACCGGGGAGCTGTTTTTT

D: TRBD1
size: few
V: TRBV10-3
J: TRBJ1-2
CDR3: CAITGDRRNYGYTF
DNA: TGTGCCATCACCGGGGACAGACGTAACTATGGCTACACCTTC

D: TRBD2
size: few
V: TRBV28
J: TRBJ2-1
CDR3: CASSLGGTRDNEQFF
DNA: TGTGCCAGCAGCCTAGGGGGGACTAGGGACAATGAGCAGTTCTTC

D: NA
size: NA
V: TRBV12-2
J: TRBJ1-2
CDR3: CASRAGTGKNSCGYTF
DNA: TGTGCAAGTCGCGCCGGGACAGGGAAAAATTCATGTGGCTACACCTTC